One TCR beta chain is described in this entry. Its antigen remains unknown. The data belong to a study of shared clonotypes between healthy human individuals. Study-wide background: Donors, aged 18 to 49, were a couple of women and three men.

Sequencing was performed with immunoSEQ multiplex PCR; in TCRdb, only in-frame clones are kept and a portion is missing. This table holds fewer than 2.5 million clones, roughly 93% found once. Regarding the study as a whole: Rarefaction revealed incomplete sorted-subset sequencing despite large depth.

Germline lookup yields CDR1 SGDLS and CDR2 YYNGEE. The CDR3 is 14 amino acids. V lost 4 bases and J 4 bases, leaving 14 bases between the germline ends. This sequence was found in a man younger than 35 in good health. Some clones in this sample may be carry-over from other donors' samples. The chain links TRBV9 to TRBJ1-2; maybe TRBD1 (5 bases). Sequencing was carried out using naive CD4+ T cells from PBMCs. Subset here: CD45RA+ positively selected. CDR3 nucleotide sequence: TGTGCCAGCAGCCCGGGGACGGCTTTCTATGGCTACACCTTC. The encoded protein is CASSPGTAFYGYTF.